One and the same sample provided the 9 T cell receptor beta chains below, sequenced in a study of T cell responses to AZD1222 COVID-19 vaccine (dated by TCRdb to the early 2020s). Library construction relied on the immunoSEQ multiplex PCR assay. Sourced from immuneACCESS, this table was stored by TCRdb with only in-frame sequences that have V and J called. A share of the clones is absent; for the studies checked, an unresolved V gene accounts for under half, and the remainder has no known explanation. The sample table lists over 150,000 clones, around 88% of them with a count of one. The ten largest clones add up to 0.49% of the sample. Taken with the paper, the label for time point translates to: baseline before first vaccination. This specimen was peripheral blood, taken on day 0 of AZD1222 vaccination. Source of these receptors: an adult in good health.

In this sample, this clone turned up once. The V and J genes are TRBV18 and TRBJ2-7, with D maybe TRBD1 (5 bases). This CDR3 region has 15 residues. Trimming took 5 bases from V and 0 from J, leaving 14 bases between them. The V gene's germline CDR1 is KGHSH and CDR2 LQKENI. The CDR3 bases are TGTGCCAGCTCAACAGGAACCACCGTCTCCTACGAGCAGTACTTC. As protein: CASSTGTTVSYEQYF. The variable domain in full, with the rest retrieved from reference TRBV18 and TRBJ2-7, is NAGVMQNPRHLVRRRGQEARLRCSPMKGHSHVYWYRQLPEEGLKFMVYLQKENIIDESGMPKERFSAEFPKEGPSILRIQQVVRGDSAAYFCASSTGTTVSYEQYFGPGTRLTVT.

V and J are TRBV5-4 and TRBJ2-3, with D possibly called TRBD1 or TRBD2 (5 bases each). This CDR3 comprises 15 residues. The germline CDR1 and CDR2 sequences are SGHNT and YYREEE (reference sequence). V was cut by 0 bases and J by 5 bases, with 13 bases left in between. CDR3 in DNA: TGTGCCAGCAGCTTGGGTTGGGACGGTGGAGATACGCAGTATTTT. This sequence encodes CASSLGWDGGDTQYF.

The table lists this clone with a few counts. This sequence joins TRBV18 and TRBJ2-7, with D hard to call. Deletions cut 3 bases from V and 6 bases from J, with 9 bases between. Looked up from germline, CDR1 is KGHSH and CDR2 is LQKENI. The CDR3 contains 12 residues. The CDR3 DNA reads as TGTGCCAGCTCACCCACAGAAAGCGAGCAGTACTTC. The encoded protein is CASSPTESEQYF.

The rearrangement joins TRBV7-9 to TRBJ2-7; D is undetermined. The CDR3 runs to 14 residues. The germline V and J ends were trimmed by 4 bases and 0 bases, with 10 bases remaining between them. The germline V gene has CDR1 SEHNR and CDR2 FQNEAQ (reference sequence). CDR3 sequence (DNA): TGTGCCAGCAGCTCAGTGACGAGCTCCTACGAGCAGTACTTC. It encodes CASSSVTSSYEQYF.

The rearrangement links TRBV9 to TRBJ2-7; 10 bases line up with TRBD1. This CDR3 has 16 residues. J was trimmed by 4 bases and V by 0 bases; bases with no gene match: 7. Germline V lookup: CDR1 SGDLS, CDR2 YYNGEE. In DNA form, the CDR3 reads TGTGCCAGCAGCGTAGGAGTGGACAGGGGGGATTACGAGCAGTACTTC. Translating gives CASSVGVDRGDYEQYF.

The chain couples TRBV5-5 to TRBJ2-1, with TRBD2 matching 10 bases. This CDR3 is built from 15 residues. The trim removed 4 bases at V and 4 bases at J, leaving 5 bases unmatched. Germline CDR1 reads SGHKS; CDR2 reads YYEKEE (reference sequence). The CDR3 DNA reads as TGTGCCAGCAGCCACGGACTAGCGGTTTACAATGAGCAGTTCTTC. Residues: CASSHGLAVYNEQFF.

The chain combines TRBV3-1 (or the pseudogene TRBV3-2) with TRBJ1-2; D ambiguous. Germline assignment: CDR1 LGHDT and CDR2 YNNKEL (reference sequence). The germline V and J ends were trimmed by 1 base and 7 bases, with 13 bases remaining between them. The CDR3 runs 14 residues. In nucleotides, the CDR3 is TGTGCCAGCAGCCAAGTTACTCGATTAGGTGGCTACACCTTC. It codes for CASSQVTRLGGYTF.

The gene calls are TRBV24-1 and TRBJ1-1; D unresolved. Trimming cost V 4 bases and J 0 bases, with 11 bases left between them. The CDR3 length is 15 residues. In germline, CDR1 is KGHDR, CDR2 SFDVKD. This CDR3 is CATSDSGRLNTEAFF. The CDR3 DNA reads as TGTGCCACCAGTGACTCCGGACGGTTGAACACTGAAGCTTTCTTT.

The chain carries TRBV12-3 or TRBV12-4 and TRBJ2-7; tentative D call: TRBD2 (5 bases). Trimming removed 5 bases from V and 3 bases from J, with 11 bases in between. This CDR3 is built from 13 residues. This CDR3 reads CASSPREYYEQYF. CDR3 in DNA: TGTGCCAGCAGTCCCCGGGAATACTACGAGCAGTACTTC.